This paragraph covers one TCR beta chain sequence. The entry originates in a study of blood T cell repertoires in COVID-19. Study summary: T cells, B-cell-depleted T cells, or PBMCs provided the cDNA or gDNA that served as material.

Here immunoSEQ multiplex PCR was the method, and the copy in TCRdb shows in-frame clones only, minus some. The sample yields approximately 440,000 clones, 90% seen once. The CDR3 covers 18 residues. Trimming took 3 bases from V and 0 from J; bases not matched to a gene: 4. The germline V gene has CDR1 KGHSH and CDR2 LQKENI. This sequence originates from a man younger than 35 who had recovered from COVID-19. The sequenced material came from PBMCs or T cells enriched from blood (not recorded which). The chain couples TRBV18 to TRBJ2-5; 16 bases are a match to TRBD2. The CDR3 here is CASSPGLAGGPNQETQYF. The CDR3 DNA is TGTGCCAGCTCACCGGGACTAGCGGGAGGGCCGAACCAAGAGACCCAGTACTTC.